This TCR beta chain was retrieved from a study of T cells of healthy individuals. Germline lookup yields CDR1 MNHEY and CDR2 SVGAGI. Trimming cost V 8 bases and J 4 bases, with 20 bases left between them. This CDR3 contains 15 residues. TCRdb reprocessed the 5' RACE reads with MiXCR, giving one entry per CDR3 protein. Here the sample spans approximately 100,000 distinct CDR3 sequences, 17% being singletons. This clonotype occurred many times. The chain combines TRBV6-5 with TRBJ1-2; maybe TRBD1 (6 bases). This sequence was found in a human donor in good health. The CDR3 nucleotides are TGTGCCAGCCGGCCGGGGGGGGCGAAGAGCTATGGCTACACCTTC. Amino acids: CASRPGGAKSYGYTF.